This is a list of T cell receptor beta chains from one sample in a study of radiation and T cells in renal cell carcinoma. Sequenced by immunoSEQ multiplex PCR; TCRdb stores in-frame clones only, minus some. The data hold 150,000 or so clones, with less than 90% observed a single time. Sequencing was performed on blood, taken from a patient whose treatment included radiotherapy and nephrectomy. The receptors were gathered from a woman aged 50 to 60 with renal cell carcinoma. The CDR3 runs from the conserved cysteine through the conserved F or W. A D gene is named only where the DNA matches it firmly.

TRBD1 TRBJ2-7 TRBV18 CASSRDSYEQYF TGTGCCAGCTCCCGGGACAGCTACGAGCAGTACTTC
- TRBJ2-7 TRBV6-5 CASRKRGPGGEQYF TGTGCCAGCAGAAAAAGGGGACCCGGAGGTGAGCAGTACTTC
- TRBJ2-4 TRBV30 CAWSVGRTPNIQCF TGTGCCTGGAGTGTAGGACGGACGCCAAACATTCAGTGCTTC
- TRBJ2-5 TRBV6-5 CASSPQGGRETQYF TGTGCCAGCAGTCCACAGGGAGGTAGGGAGACCCAGTACTTC
- TRBJ1-2 TRBV6-6 CASHGANYGYTF TGTGCCAGTCACGGGGCTAACTATGGCTACACCTTC
- TRBJ2-7 TRBV19 CASSTLQGDLVF TGTGCCAGTAGTACCCTACAGGGAGATCTGGTCTTC
TRBD1 TRBJ2-1 TRBV2 CASSADRVNEQFF TGTGCCAGCAGCGCCGACAGGGTCAATGAGCAGTTCTTC
- TRBJ2-7 TRBV30 CASTQGIPYEQYF TGTGCCTCTACACAGGGAATTCCCTACGAGCAGTACTTC
- TRBJ2-7 TRBV29-1 CSVGPGYEQYF TGCAGCGTTGGGCCGGGCTACGAGCAGTACTTC
- TRBJ1-5 TRBV7-8 CASSLSGINQPQHF TGTGCCAGCAGCTTGTCAGGAATTAATCAGCCCCAGCATTTT